This T cell receptor beta chain was sequenced during a study of shared clonotypes between healthy human individuals. Running of the assay took place at deep level. The repertoire was sequenced with immunoSEQ multiplex PCR; TCRdb's copy has only in-frame clones and lacks some. The repertoire has under 300,000 clones, 65% of them found once; the top ten carry approximately 10%. General study results and limits: When naive CD4 clonotypes were compared across a few donors, around 5% were shared. Relative to memory subsets, naive subsets generally showed larger estimated richness.

This clone showed up just once. Its antigen remains unknown. The junction differs from germline at one of its ends, possibly a read error. The specimen sequenced was memory CD4+ T cells sorted from blood. Subset of the sample: CD45RA-negative fraction. The sequence derives from a man aged 25 to 45 in good health.

The CDR3 region is CATSRDLNSEAFF. DNA for the CDR3: TGTGCCACCAGCAGAGATCTGAACTCTGAAGCTTTCTTT. The chain joins TRBV15 to TRBJ1-1; no reliable D call. CDR1 is LNHNV and CDR2 is YYDKDF in the germline V gene (reference sequence). The CDR3 runs to 13 residues.